The 22 T cell receptor beta chains given below trace back to one sample, sequenced in a study of control samples from healthy donors and cancer patients. TCRdb's copy holds only in-frame clones and misses some; the assay was immunoSEQ multiplex PCR. The sample has 50,000 or so clones; over 70% are singletons. The sequencing sample was made of blood. Source of these receptors: a man aged 70 or older in good health.

The chain combines TRBV6-5 with TRBJ2-7; TRBD2 aligns across 8 bases. This CDR3 has 16 residues. Losses at the gene ends were 4 bases for V and 0 bases for J; bases not matched to a gene: 8. Germline CDR1 is MNHEY and CDR2 is SVGAGI. The CDR3 DNA follows: TGTGCCAGCAGTTCCTTACCAGCGGGAGTCTCCTACGAGCAGTACTTC. The encoded protein is CASSSLPAGVSYEQYF.

This clone has a handful of counts. This chain uses TRBV2 with TRBJ1-2; D gene ambiguous. The CDR3 runs 12 residues. V lost 6 bases and J lost 8, with 13 bases in between. The germline gives CDR1 SNHLY, CDR2 FYNNEI. CDR3 loop: CASSETSGGYTF. The CDR3 DNA is TGTGCCAGCAGCGAAACCTCCGGGGGCTACACCTTC.

This chain uses TRBV6-4 with TRBJ2-3, with 13 positions matching TRBD2. The CDR3 loop spans 18 amino acids. Germline assignment: CDR1 MRHNA and CDR2 SNTAGT. V shed 1 base and J 4 bases; nucleotides not matched to a gene: 8. CDR3 sequence: CASSDYPFTSGGADTQYF. The DNA for the CDR3 is TGTGCCAGCAGTGACTACCCTTTTACTAGCGGGGGGGCAGATACGCAGTATTTT.

In its sample, this clone was seen a few times. CDR3 in DNA: TGTGCCAGCAGAGAGACAGCCATTCGCGAGCAGTACTTC. Translated: CASRETAIREQYF. J is TRBJ2-7 and V is TRBV12-3 or TRBV12-4, with D possibly TRBD1 on 5 matching bases. CDR3 length: 13 amino acids. V lost 6 bases and J lost 6, with 15 bases in between.

In its sample, this clone was seen a few times. The V and J genes are TRBV7-9 and TRBJ1-1; a weak D match, TRBD1 (6 bases). CDR1 is SEHNR and CDR2 is FQNEAQ in the germline V gene (reference sequence). This CDR3 is built from 13 residues. V lost 5 bases to trimming and J lost 1 base, with 8 bases between them. DNA for the CDR3: TGTGCCAGCAGCACACAGGGGAACACTGAAGCTTTCTTT. This gives the protein CASSTQGNTEAFF.

This sequence joins TRBV6-1 and TRBJ2-7; D not certain. The CDR3 covers 11 residues. Per the germline V gene, CDR1 is MNHNS and CDR2 is SASEGT. The V and J ends lost 3 bases and 3 bases respectively, with 3 bases between them. The CDR3 region is CASSDSYEQYF. The CDR3 coding sequence is TGTGCCAGCAGTGACAGCTACGAGCAGTACTTC.

The chain combines TRBV30 with TRBJ2-3; perhaps TRBD2 as D (6 bases). The CDR3 spans 13 residues. V lost 1 base to trimming and J lost 1 base, with 6 bases between them. The germline V gene has CDR1 GTSNPN and CDR2 SVGIG (reference sequence). CDR3 residues: CAWSGGGTDTQYF. The DNA of the CDR3 is TGTGCCTGGAGTGGGGGGGGCACAGATACGCAGTATTTT.

The chain carries TRBV2 and TRBJ1-2; no firm D call. V was clipped by 3 bases and J by 5 bases, with 16 bases between them. The CDR3 has 15 residues. CDR1 and CDR2 (germline): SNHLY, FYNNEI. The DNA of the CDR3 is TGTGCCAGCAGTGAGTCCCGGAAAACCGTTTATGGCTACACCTTC. This encodes CASSESRKTVYGYTF.

The chain joins TRBV3-1 (or the pseudogene TRBV3-2) to TRBJ1-1; no definite D call. The CDR3 extends over 11 amino acids. Germline CDR1 reads LGHDT; CDR2 reads YNNKEL (reference sequence). Trimming removed 0 bases at V and 7 bases at J, with 3 bases between. CDR3 nucleotides: TGTGCCAGCAGCCAAGAGAGTGAAGCTTTCTTT. Its translation: CASSQESEAFF.

Only a few counts were recorded for this clone. V and J are TRBV5-1 and TRBJ1-1, with D unclear. Trimming left V 0 bases short and J 5 bases short, with 11 bases between. The CDR3 contains 14 residues. Germline loops: CDR1 SGHRS, CDR2 YFSETQ. This CDR3 reads CASSLANLGTEAFF. DNA for the CDR3: TGCGCCAGCAGCTTGGCCAACCTGGGGACTGAAGCTTTCTTT.

The rearrangement uses TRBV7-2 and TRBJ1-5; no reliable D call. The V end lost 5 bases, the J end lost 2 bases, and 19 bases lay between the germline ends. In germline, CDR1 is SGHTA, CDR2 FQGNSA. CDR3 length: 17 residues. The CDR3 loop reads CASSLTSGRAGNQPQHF. The CDR3, as DNA: TGTGCCAGCAGCCTTACGTCAGGTCGGGCGGGCAATCAGCCCCAGCATTTT.

The chain is built from TRBV5-1 and TRBJ2-5; perhaps TRBD1 as D (5 bases). Germline CDR1 SGHRS, CDR2 YFSETQ. Trimming removed 4 bases at V and 2 bases at J, with 15 bases between. This CDR3 region has 15 residues. The CDR3 DNA sequence: TGCGCCAGCAGCCCGAGGCAGGGTCTACAAGAGACCCAGTACTTC. Protein product: CASSPRQGLQETQYF.

This clone was seen just once. The rearrangement joins TRBV2 to TRBJ2-3; the match to TRBD2 covers 9 bases. Germline V gives CDR1 SNHLY, CDR2 FYNNEI. Trimming cost V 0 bases and J 2 bases; bases outside gene matches: 3. The CDR3 has 16 amino acids. As DNA, the CDR3 is TGTGCCAGCAGTGAAGCCCTAGCGGGATACACAGATACGCAGTATTTT. Its translation: CASSEALAGYTDTQYF.

The chain combines TRBV7-2 with TRBJ1-2; D might be TRBD1 (5 bases). The CDR3 runs to 15 residues. Germline V lookup: CDR1 SGHTA, CDR2 FQGNSA. Trimming cost V 1 base and J 2 bases, with 11 bases left between them. The CDR3 DNA follows: TGTGCCAGCAGCTTAGTCGGAGCAGGGAACTATGGCTACACCTTC. Residues: CASSLVGAGNYGYTF.

This chain joins TRBV5-4 and TRBJ2-3; the D gene is possibly TRBD2 (5 bases). The V gene lost 5 bases and the J gene lost 2 bases, with 15 bases spanning the gap. This CDR3 comprises 15 residues. Germline values: CDR1 SGHNT, CDR2 YYREEE (reference sequence). The CDR3 coding sequence is TGTGCCAGCAGTCTGCGGCTAGCCCCCACAGATACGCAGTATTTT. It codes for CASSLRLAPTDTQYF.

The J gene is TRBJ1-5, the V gene TRBV30; D gene ambiguous. The V gene's germline CDR1 is GTSNPN and CDR2 SVGIG (reference sequence). The CDR3 extends over 13 amino acids. Deletions cut 0 bases from V and 5 bases from J, with 8 bases between. The CDR3 sequence: CAWSVRRDQPQHF. The DNA of the CDR3 is TGTGCCTGGAGTGTAAGGAGGGATCAGCCCCAGCATTTT.

This sequence joins TRBV28 and TRBJ1-2, with D unresolved. Trimming left V 7 bases short and J 0 bases short, with 12 bases between. Germline lookup yields CDR1 MDHEN and CDR2 SYDVKM. The CDR3 spans 14 residues. The CDR3 is CASKKGDSNYGYTF. In DNA form, the CDR3 reads TGTGCCAGCAAGAAGGGAGATTCTAACTATGGCTACACCTTC.

This chain links TRBV7-9 with TRBJ1-6; no clear D. Trimming removed 3 bases at V and 12 bases at J, with 15 bases between. Per germline, CDR1 SEHNR and CDR2 FQNEAQ (reference sequence). This CDR3 has 14 residues. The chain's CDR3 is CASSFRGFGGPLHF. Here the CDR3 DNA reads TGTGCCAGCAGCTTCCGGGGTTTCGGCGGACCCCTCCACTTT.

The rearrangement links TRBV4-1 to TRBJ2-1, with 13 bases aligning to TRBD2. J gave up 10 bases and V 4 bases, and 7 bases lay outside the gene matches. Germline V gene lookup returns CDR1 MGHRA and CDR2 YSYEKL. This CDR3 spans 15 amino acids. CDR3 in amino acids: CASSPGLAGEWEQFF. Here the CDR3 DNA reads TGCGCCAGCAGCCCAGGACTAGCGGGAGAATGGGAGCAGTTCTTC.

The V and J genes are TRBV2 and TRBJ1-6; 7 positions match TRBD1. Per germline, CDR1 SNHLY and CDR2 FYNNEI. The CDR3 is 15 residues long. The V and J ends lost 8 bases and 9 bases, in that order; junction bases with no gene match: 13. The DNA for the CDR3 is TGTGCCAGCGGAAAAGCGAGGGGGCGGATTTCACCCCTCCACTTT. Its translation is CASGKARGRISPLHF.

This chain connects TRBV6-6 to TRBJ1-4; TRBD1 matches 7 bases. Germline CDR1 and CDR2: MNHNY and SVGAGI (reference sequence). Trimming cost V 6 bases and J 4 bases; bases outside gene matches: 8. CDR3 length: 15 amino acids. The CDR3 nucleotides read TGTGCCAGCAGATATACCGGGACAGATAATGAAAAACTGTTTTTT. Translating gives CASRYTGTDNEKLFF.

The J gene is TRBJ1-1, the V gene TRBV12-3 or TRBV12-4, with D tentatively TRBD1 (5 bases). The CDR3 is 13 amino acids. Trimming removed 2 bases at V and 8 bases at J, with 12 bases between. CDR3 sequence reads: CASSLNSGTEAFF. The CDR3 nucleotides are TGTGCCAGCAGTTTAAATAGTGGGACGGAAGCTTTCTTT.